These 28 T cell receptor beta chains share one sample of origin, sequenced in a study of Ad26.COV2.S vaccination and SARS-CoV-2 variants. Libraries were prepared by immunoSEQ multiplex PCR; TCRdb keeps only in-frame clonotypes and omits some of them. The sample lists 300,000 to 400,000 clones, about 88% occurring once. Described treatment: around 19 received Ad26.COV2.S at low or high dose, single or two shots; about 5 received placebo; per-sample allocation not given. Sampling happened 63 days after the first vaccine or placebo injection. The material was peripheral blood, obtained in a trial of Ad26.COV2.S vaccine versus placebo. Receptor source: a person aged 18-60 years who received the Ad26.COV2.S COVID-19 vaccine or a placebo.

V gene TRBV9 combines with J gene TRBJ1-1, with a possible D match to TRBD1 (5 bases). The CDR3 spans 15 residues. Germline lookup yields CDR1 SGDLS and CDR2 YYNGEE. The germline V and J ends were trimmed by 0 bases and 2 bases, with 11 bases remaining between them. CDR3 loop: CASSVAEGPNTEAFF. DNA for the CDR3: TGTGCCAGCAGCGTAGCGGAGGGGCCAAACACTGAAGCTTTCTTT.

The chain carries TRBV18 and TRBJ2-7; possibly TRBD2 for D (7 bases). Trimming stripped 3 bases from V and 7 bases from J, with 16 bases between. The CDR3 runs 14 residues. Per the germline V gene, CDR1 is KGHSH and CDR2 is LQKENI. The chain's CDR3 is CASSPGGPPREQYF. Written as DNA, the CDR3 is TGTGCCAGCTCACCCGGGGGGCCACCGAGGGAGCAGTACTTC.

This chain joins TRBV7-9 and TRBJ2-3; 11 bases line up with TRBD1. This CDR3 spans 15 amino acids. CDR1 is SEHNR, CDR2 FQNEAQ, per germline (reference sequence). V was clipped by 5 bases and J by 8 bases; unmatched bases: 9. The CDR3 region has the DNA TGTGCCAGCAGCCCTAGACCGGGACAGGGGGTTACGCAGTATTTT. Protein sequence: CASSPRPGQGVTQYF.

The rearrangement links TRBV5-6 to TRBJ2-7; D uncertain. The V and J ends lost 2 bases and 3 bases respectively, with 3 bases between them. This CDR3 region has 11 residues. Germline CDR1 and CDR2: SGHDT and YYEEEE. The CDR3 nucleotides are TGTGCCAGCAGCTTTATCTACGAGCAGTACTTC. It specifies CASSFIYEQYF.

The CDR3, as DNA: TGCGCCAGCAGCTTGGGCACAGGGGGCAACGAGCAGTACTTC. Protein sequence: CASSLGTGGNEQYF. V usage is TRBV5-1 and J usage is TRBJ2-7, with TRBD1 identical over 9 bases. In germline, CDR1 is SGHRS, CDR2 YFSETQ. V shed 0 bases, J shed 5 bases, and the junction held 3 bases outside the gene matches. There are 14 residues in the CDR3.

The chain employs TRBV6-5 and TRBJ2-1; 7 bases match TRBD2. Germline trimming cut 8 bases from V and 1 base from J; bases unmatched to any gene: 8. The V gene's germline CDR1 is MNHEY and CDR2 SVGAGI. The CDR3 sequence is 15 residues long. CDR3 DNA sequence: TGTGCCAGCCCCCGGGGGGTAGGATCCTACAATGAGCAGTTCTTC. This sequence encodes CASPRGVGSYNEQFF.

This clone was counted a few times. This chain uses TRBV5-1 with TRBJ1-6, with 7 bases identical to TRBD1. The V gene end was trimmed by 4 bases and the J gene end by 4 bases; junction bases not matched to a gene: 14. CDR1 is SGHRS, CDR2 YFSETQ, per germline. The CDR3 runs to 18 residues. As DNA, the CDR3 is TGCGCCAGCAGCCTGACTCCTATGCGACAGGGTTATAATTCACCCCTCCACTTT. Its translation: CASSLTPMRQGYNSPLHF.

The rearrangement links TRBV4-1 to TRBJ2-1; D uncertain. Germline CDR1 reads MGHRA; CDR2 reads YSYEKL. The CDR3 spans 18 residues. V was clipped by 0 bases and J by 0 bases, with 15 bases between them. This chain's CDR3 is CASSQDPSTPSSYNEQFF. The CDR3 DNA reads TGCGCCAGCAGCCAAGATCCCTCCACCCCGAGCTCCTACAATGAGCAGTTCTTC.

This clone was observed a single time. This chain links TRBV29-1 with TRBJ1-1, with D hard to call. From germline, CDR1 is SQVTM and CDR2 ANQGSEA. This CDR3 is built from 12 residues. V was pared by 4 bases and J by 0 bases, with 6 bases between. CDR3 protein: CSVGNLNTEAFF. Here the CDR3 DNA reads TGCAGCGTTGGCAATTTGAACACTGAAGCTTTCTTT.

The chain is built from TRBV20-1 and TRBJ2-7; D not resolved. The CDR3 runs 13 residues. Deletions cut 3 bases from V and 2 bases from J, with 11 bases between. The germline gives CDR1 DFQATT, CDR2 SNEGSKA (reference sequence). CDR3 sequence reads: CSASSRRTYEQYF. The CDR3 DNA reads TGCAGTGCTAGTTCTCGGCGTACCTACGAGCAGTACTTC.

This CDR3 reads CASSLSEGYTF. The CDR3 DNA reads TGTGCCAGCAGCCTCTCGGAGGGCTACACCTTC. This sequence joins TRBV12-3 or TRBV12-4 and TRBJ1-2, with D unresolved. The CDR3 totals 11 residues. V dropped 6 bases and J dropped 8 bases, with 10 bases sitting between them.

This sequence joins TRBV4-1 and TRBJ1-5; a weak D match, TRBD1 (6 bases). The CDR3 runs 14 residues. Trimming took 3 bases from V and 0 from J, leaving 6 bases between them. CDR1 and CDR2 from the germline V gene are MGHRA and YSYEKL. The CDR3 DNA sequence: TGCGCCAGCAGCCAGGGGGCTAGCAATCAGCCCCAGCATTTT. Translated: CASSQGASNQPQHF.

The CDR3 is CASSLGQGEYEQYF. The CDR3 DNA is TGTGCCAGCAGCCTGGGACAGGGGGAATACGAGCAGTACTTC. This sequence joins TRBV11-3 and TRBJ2-7; 11 bases are a match to TRBD1. The CDR3 consists of 14 residues. The V segment lost 5 bases and the J segment 4 bases; nucleotides outside the gene matches: 4. CDR1 SGHNT and CDR2 YENEEA come from the germline V gene. Variable domain in full (rest from reference TRBV11-3 and TRBJ2-7): EAGVVQSPRYKIIEKKQPVAFWCNPISGHNTLYWYLQNLGQGPELLIRYENEEAVDDSQLPKDRFSAERLKGVDSTLKIQPAELGDSAVYLCASSLGQGEYEQYFGPGTRLTVT.

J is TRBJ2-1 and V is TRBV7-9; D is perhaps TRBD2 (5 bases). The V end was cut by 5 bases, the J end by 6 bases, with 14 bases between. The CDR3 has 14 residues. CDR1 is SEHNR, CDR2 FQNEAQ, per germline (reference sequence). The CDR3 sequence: CASSRGGTGNEQFF. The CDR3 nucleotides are TGTGCCAGCAGCCGAGGAGGCACGGGCAATGAGCAGTTCTTC.

CDR3: CASSPDRGGTDTQYF. The CDR3 coding sequence is TGTGCCAGCAGTCCCGACAGGGGCGGTACAGATACGCAGTATTTT. The rearrangement joins TRBV6-4 to TRBJ2-3; 8 nucleotides agree with TRBD1. Germline V gives CDR1 MRHNA, CDR2 SNTAGT. The ends lost 5 bases at V and 3 bases at J; junction bases unmatched: 7. This CDR3 spans 15 amino acids.

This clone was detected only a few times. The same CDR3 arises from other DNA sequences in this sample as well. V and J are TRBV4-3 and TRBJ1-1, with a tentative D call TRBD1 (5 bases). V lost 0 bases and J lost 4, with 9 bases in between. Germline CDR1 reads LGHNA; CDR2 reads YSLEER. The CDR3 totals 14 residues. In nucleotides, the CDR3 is TGCGCCAGCAGCCAAGACTTGAGGGGCACTGAAGCTTTCTTT. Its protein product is CASSQDLRGTEAFF.

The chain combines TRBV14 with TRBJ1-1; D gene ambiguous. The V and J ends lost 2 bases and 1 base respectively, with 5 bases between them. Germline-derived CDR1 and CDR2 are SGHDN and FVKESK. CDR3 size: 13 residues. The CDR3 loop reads CASSQYRNTEAFF. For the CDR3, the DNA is TGTGCCAGCAGCCAATACAGGAACACTGAAGCTTTCTTT.

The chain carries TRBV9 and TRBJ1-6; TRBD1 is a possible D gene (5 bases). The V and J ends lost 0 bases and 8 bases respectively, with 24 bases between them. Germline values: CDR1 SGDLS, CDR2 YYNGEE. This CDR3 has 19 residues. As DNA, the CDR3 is TGTGCCAGCAGCGTAGCGAGGGCCCCACAGACGGGAGGGGATTCACCCCTCCACTTT. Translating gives CASSVARAPQTGGDSPLHF. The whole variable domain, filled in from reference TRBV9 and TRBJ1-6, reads DSGVTQTPKHLITATGQRVTLRCSPRSGDLSVYWYQQSLDQGLQFLIQYYNGEERAKGNILERFSAQQFPDLHSELNLSSLELGDSALYFCASSVARAPQTGGDSPLHFGNGTRLTVT.

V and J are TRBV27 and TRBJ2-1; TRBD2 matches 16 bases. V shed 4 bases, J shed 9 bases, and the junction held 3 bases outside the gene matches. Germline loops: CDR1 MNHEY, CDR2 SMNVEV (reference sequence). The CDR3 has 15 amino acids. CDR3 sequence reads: CASSSGTSGRGEQFF. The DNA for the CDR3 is TGTGCCAGCAGTTCCGGGACTAGCGGGAGGGGTGAGCAGTTCTTC.

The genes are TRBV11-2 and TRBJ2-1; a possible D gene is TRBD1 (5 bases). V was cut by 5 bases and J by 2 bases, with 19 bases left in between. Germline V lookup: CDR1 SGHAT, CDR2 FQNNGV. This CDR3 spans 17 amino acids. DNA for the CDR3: TGTGCCAGCAGCGTGATCCAGGGTATGGGCCCCTACAATGAGCAGTTCTTC. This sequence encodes CASSVIQGMGPYNEQFF.

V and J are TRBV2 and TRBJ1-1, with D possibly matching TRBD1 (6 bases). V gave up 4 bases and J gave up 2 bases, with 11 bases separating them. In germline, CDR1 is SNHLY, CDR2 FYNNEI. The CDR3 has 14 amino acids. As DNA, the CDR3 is TGTGCCAGCAGTGTGAGACAGGCTAACACTGAAGCTTTCTTT. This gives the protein CASSVRQANTEAFF.

The CDR3 is CASSLRDRGRHNEQFF. The CDR3 DNA is TGTGCCAGCAGCTTACGAGACAGGGGCAGACACAATGAGCAGTTCTTC. The V call is TRBV7-6, the J call TRBJ2-1, with 8 bases fitting TRBD1. Germline loops: CDR1 SGHVS, CDR2 FNYEAQ. The CDR3 spans 16 residues. Trimming took 2 bases from V and 5 from J; bases not matched to a gene: 8. The variable domain in full, with the rest retrieved from reference TRBV7-6 and TRBJ2-1, is GAGVSQSPRYKVTKRGQDVALRCDPISGHVSLYWYRQALGQGPEFLTYFNYEAQQDKSGLPNDRFSAERPEGSISTLTIQRTEQRDSAMYRCASSLRDRGRHNEQFFGPGTRLTVL.

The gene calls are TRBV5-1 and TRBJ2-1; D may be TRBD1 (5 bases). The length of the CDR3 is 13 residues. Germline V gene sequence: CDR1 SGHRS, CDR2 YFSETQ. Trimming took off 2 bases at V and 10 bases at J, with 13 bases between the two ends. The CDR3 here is CASSFTRANEQFF. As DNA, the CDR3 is TGCGCCAGCAGCTTTACCAGGGCGAACGAGCAGTTCTTC. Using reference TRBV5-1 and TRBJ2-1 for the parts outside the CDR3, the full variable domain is KAGVTQTPRYLIKTRGQQVTLSCSPISGHRSVSWYQQTPGQGLQFLFEYFSETQRNKGNFPGRFSGRQFSNSRSEMNVSTLELGDSALYLCASSFTRANEQFFGPGTRLTVL.

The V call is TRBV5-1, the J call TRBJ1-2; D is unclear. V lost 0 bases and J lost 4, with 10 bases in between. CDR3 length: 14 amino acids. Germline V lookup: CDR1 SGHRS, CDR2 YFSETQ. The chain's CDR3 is CASSLVTGSYGYTF. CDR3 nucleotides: TGCGCCAGCAGCTTGGTGACCGGATCCTATGGCTACACCTTC. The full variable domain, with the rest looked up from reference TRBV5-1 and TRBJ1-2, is KAGVTQTPRYLIKTRGQQVTLSCSPISGHRSVSWYQQTPGQGLQFLFEYFSETQRNKGNFPGRFSGRQFSNSRSEMNVSTLELGDSALYLCASSLVTGSYGYTFGSGTRLTVV.

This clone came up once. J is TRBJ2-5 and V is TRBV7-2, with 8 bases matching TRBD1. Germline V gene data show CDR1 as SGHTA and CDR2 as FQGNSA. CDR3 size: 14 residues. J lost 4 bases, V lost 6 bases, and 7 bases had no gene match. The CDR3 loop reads CASRTTGTGETQYF. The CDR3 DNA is TGTGCCAGCAGGACCACAGGGACAGGAGAGACCCAGTACTTC. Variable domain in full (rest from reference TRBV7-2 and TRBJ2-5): GAGVSQSPSNKVTEKGKDVELRCDPISGHTALYWYRQSLGQGLEFLIYFQGNSAPDKSGLPSDRFSAERTGGSVSTLTIQRTQQEDSAVYLCASRTTGTGETQYFGPGTRLLVL.

Written as DNA, the CDR3 is TGCAGCGTTGAAGGTGTACAGGGTGGGGGCAATGAGCAGTTCTTC. It codes for CSVEGVQGGGNEQFF. The rearrangement links TRBV29-1 to TRBJ2-1; perhaps TRBD1 as D (6 bases). The CDR3 totals 15 residues. Germline CDR1 and CDR2: SQVTM and ANQGSEA. V dropped 1 base and J dropped 6 bases, with 16 bases sitting between them.

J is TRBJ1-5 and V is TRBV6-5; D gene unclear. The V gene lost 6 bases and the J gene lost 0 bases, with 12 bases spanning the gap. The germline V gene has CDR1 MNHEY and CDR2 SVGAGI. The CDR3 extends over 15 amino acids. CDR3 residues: CASRLGRYSNQPQHF. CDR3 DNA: TGTGCCAGCAGACTGGGGAGGTATAGCAATCAGCCCCAGCATTTT.

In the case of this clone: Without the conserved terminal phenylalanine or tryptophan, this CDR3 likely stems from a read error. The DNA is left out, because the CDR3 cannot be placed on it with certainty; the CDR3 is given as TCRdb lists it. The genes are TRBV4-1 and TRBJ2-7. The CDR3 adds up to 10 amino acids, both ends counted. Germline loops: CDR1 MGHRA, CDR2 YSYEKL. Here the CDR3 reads CASSQDRLPP.